The 18 T cell receptor beta chains presented below share a single source sample, sequenced in a study of T cells after somatic rescue of genetic block. Profiling relied on immunoSEQ multiplex PCR, and the TCRdb table lists in-frame clones only, not all of them. The table includes about 88,000 clones, approximately 90% detected once. Sequenced material: peripheral blood mononuclear cells (PBMCs). The receptor source for this set is a woman aged 18-29 years.

Concerning this clone: Other DNA sequences in this sample translate to the same CDR3. The V call is TRBV9, the J call TRBJ1-1; possible D gene TRBD1, 6 bases. The CDR3 is 14 amino acids. V was trimmed by 4 bases and J by 2 bases, leaving 12 bases between them. Germline V gene sequence: CDR1 SGDLS, CDR2 YYNGEE. CDR3: CASSIQGSNTEAFF. The CDR3 DNA reads as TGTGCCAGCAGCATACAGGGTTCAAACACTGAAGCTTTCTTT.

The rearrangement links TRBV19 to TRBJ2-4; D is uncertain. Germline V CDR1 and CDR2: LNHDA, SQIVND (reference sequence). V was pared by 8 bases and J by 0 bases, with 8 bases between. This CDR3 region has 13 residues. DNA of the CDR3: TGTGCCAGTCAATCGTTAGCCAAAAACATTCAGTACTTC. Protein: CASQSLAKNIQYF.

This sequence joins TRBV18 and TRBJ2-3; D is undetermined. Germline CDR1 reads KGHSH; CDR2 reads LQKENI. The CDR3 spans 14 residues. Trimming left V 3 bases short and J 2 bases short, with 9 bases between. The CDR3 loop is CASSPGLSTDTQYF. The CDR3, as DNA: TGTGCCAGCTCACCGGGGTTGTCCACAGATACGCAGTATTTT.

The rearrangement links TRBV6-1 to TRBJ2-7; D uncertain. The CDR3 has 14 amino acids. Germline V gene data show CDR1 as MNHNS and CDR2 as SASEGT. Trimming took off 2 bases at V and 0 bases at J, with 8 bases between the two ends. As DNA, the CDR3 is TGTGCCAGCAGTGAATCACATAGCTCCTACGAGCAGTACTTC. Translation gives CASSESHSSYEQYF.

The V and J genes are TRBV6-5 and TRBJ1-5; D ambiguous. The CDR3 covers 13 residues. Germline assignment: CDR1 MNHEY and CDR2 SVGAGI. V shed 2 bases and J shed 5 bases, with 7 bases lying between them. The CDR3 DNA sequence: TGTGCCAGCAGTTACGATGCACATCAGCCCCAGCATTTT. Translated, it gives CASSYDAHQPQHF.

This chain connects TRBV11-2 to TRBJ1-2; TRBD1 is a possible D gene (5 bases). The germline V gene has CDR1 SGHAT and CDR2 FQNNGV. The CDR3 totals 16 residues. V was clipped by 4 bases and J by 6 bases, with 21 bases between them. CDR3 coding DNA: TGTGCCAGCAGCTCAATAAATTCCCGGGACTCGGATGGCTACACCTTC. Protein sequence: CASSSINSRDSDGYTF.

This clone was picked up a small number of times. V usage is TRBV29-1 and J usage is TRBJ2-3; 11 bases are a match to TRBD2. Germline V gene lookup returns CDR1 SQVTM and CDR2 ANQGSEA. This CDR3 region has 15 residues. V lost 3 bases and J lost 5; bases outside the gene matches: 7. CDR3 protein: CSVDSLAGGVDTQYF. DNA of the CDR3: TGCAGCGTTGATAGCCTAGCGGGAGGTGTAGATACGCAGTATTTT.

This chain links TRBV6-1 with TRBJ2-5, with TRBD2 as a possible D gene (6 bases). CDR3 length equals 15 residues. From germline, CDR1 is MNHNS and CDR2 SASEGT. The germline V and J ends were trimmed by 7 bases and 1 base, with 16 bases remaining between them. The DNA for the CDR3 is TGTGCCAGCATGGCCCAACAGACTAGCCAAGAGACCCAGTACTTC. This gives the protein CASMAQQTSQETQYF.

CDR3 coding DNA: TGCAGCGTTTTTGAGGCGAGGGGGGAGCAGTACTTC. Protein sequence: CSVFEARGEQYF. The gene calls are TRBV29-1 and TRBJ2-7; TRBD1 is a possible D gene (6 bases). This CDR3 region has 12 residues. V was trimmed by 5 bases and J by 7 bases, leaving 15 bases between them. CDR1 and CDR2 from the germline V gene are SQVTM and ANQGSEA.

CDR3 in DNA: TGTGCCACCCGTACGGGAATCGCCAATCAGCCCCAGCATTTT. It translates to CATRTGIANQPQHF. The chain is built from TRBV10-3 and TRBJ1-5; D ambiguous. Germline V gene data show CDR1 as ENHRY and CDR2 as SYGVKD. V was cut by 10 bases and J by 3 bases, with 16 bases left in between. The CDR3 sequence is 14 residues long.

This clone was counted once. The chain couples TRBV28 to TRBJ1-5; the D gene is possibly TRBD1 (5 bases). CDR3 size: 17 residues. CDR1 MDHEN and CDR2 SYDVKM come from the germline V gene. V lost 2 bases and J 0 bases, leaving 14 bases between the germline ends. DNA for the CDR3: TGTGCCAGCAGTTTAGGGGGTCGGCCTTATAGCAATCAGCCCCAGCATTTT. Protein sequence: CASSLGGRPYSNQPQHF.

This clone was observed at least ten times. The V and J genes are TRBV7-2 and TRBJ1-1; the match to TRBD1 covers 7 bases. CDR3 length: 15 residues. With V trimmed by 1 base and J by 6 bases, 8 bases remained unmatched. Germline CDR1 and CDR2: SGHTA and FQGNSA. The CDR3 loop reads CASSLERTGWAEAFF. The CDR3, as DNA: TGTGCCAGCAGCTTAGAGAGGACAGGATGGGCTGAAGCTTTCTTT.

The chain uses TRBV29-1 and TRBJ2-7; a weak D match, TRBD2 (5 bases). The germline CDR1 and CDR2 sequences are SQVTM and ANQGSEA. The CDR3 totals 12 residues. Trimming removed 7 bases at V and 0 bases at J, with 10 bases between. CDR3 residues: CSALGSSYEQYF. Here the CDR3 DNA reads TGCAGCGCCCTAGGGAGCTCCTACGAGCAGTACTTC.

This clone was seen just once. The chain joins TRBV4-3 to TRBJ2-1; no clear D. The CDR3 sequence is 13 residues long. Germline lookup yields CDR1 LGHNA and CDR2 YSLEER. The ends were cut back, 1 base at V and 8 bases at J, with 9 bases in the middle. CDR3 amino acids: CASSQGPFYEQFF. The CDR3 DNA reads as TGCGCCAGCAGCCAAGGCCCGTTCTATGAGCAGTTCTTC.

This chain links TRBV28 with TRBJ1-2; no clear D gene. The CDR3 consists of 17 residues. Trimming shortened V by 2 bases and J by 2 bases, and 18 bases separated the two germline ends. The germline gives CDR1 MDHEN, CDR2 SYDVKM. The CDR3 region is CASSLLQDYQLNYGYTF. The DNA for the CDR3 is TGTGCCAGCAGTTTACTTCAGGACTACCAATTAAACTATGGCTACACCTTC.

This sequence joins TRBV4-2 and TRBJ2-3; perhaps TRBD2 as D (5 bases). V dropped 0 bases and J dropped 5 bases, with 6 bases sitting between them. Per the germline V gene, CDR1 is LGHNA and CDR2 is YNFKEQ. The CDR3 has 13 amino acids. The DNA of the CDR3 is TGTGCCAGCAGCCAAGATCGGGAAGATACGCAGTATTTT. The encoded protein is CASSQDREDTQYF.

This chain uses TRBV27 with TRBJ2-1; TRBD2 matches at 10 bases. Germline assignment: CDR1 MNHEY and CDR2 SMNVEV (reference sequence). The ends lost 6 bases at V and 8 bases at J; junction bases unmatched: 10. The CDR3 length is 15 residues. The CDR3 protein is CASSHSSGSWDEQFF. The DNA of the CDR3 is TGTGCCAGCAGCCATTCTAGCGGGAGTTGGGATGAGCAGTTCTTC.

This clone was counted between two and nine times. This chain links TRBV9 with TRBJ1-1, with unresolved D. CDR3 size: 14 residues. Germline CDR1 reads SGDLS; CDR2 reads YYNGEE. V gave up 3 bases and J gave up 5 bases, with 14 bases separating them. This chain's CDR3 is CASSALWVGTEAFF. The CDR3 DNA follows: TGTGCCAGCAGCGCCCTTTGGGTAGGGACTGAAGCTTTCTTT.